What follows are 27 T cell receptor beta chains derived from one specimen sequenced in a study of blood T cell repertoires in COVID-19. Method: immunoSEQ multiplex PCR; TCRdb's copy keeps in-frame clones and lacks some. This table holds roughly 250,000 clones, 65% to 90% found once. The sequencing input was peripheral blood. These receptors all come from a woman aged 45-59 years with acute or convalescent COVID-19.

This chain links TRBV4-1 with TRBJ2-7; 10 bases are a match to TRBD2. The CDR3 extends over 15 amino acids. Looked up from germline, CDR1 is MGHRA and CDR2 is YSYEKL. The junction had 5 bases not matched to a gene; V was cut back by 1 base and J by 5 bases. CDR3 sequence (DNA): TGCGCCAGCAGCCAAGGCACTAGCGGGATCGACGAGCAGTACTTC. Translated: CASSQGTSGIDEQYF.

The genes are TRBV6-1 and TRBJ1-5; weak D call: TRBD1 (5 bases). Per the germline V gene, CDR1 is MNHNS and CDR2 is SASEGT. Trimming cost V 2 bases and J 6 bases, with 17 bases left between them. The CDR3 length is 16 residues. The CDR3 protein is CASSETMTGGTQPQHF. The CDR3 nucleotides read TGTGCCAGCAGTGAAACTATGACGGGGGGAACTCAGCCCCAGCATTTT.

This chain links TRBV7-2 with TRBJ1-2, with TRBD1 identical over 7 bases. J gave up 6 bases and V 1 base, and 8 bases lay outside the gene matches. The CDR3 is 15 amino acids. Germline V lookup: CDR1 SGHTA, CDR2 FQGNSA. The DNA for the CDR3 is TGTGCCAGCAGCTTAGTATCGGGACAGCAACATGGCTACACCTTC. This gives the protein CASSLVSGQQHGYTF.

This chain joins TRBV3-1 (or the pseudogene TRBV3-2) and TRBJ2-1; D is unclear. Trimming took 0 bases from V and 12 from J, leaving 12 bases between them. Germline V lookup: CDR1 LGHDT, CDR2 YNNKEL (reference sequence). The CDR3 runs 13 residues. CDR3 protein: CASSQEVARGQFF. The CDR3 DNA is TGTGCCAGCAGCCAAGAGGTAGCCCGTGGGCAGTTCTTC.

The rearrangement links TRBV11-3 to TRBJ2-7; D is undetermined. V dropped 3 bases and J dropped 4 bases, with 7 bases sitting between them. The CDR3 length is 12 residues. CDR1 and CDR2 (germline): SGHNT, YENEEA. In DNA form, the CDR3 reads TGTGCCAGCAGCTTTTCAGGATACGAGCAGTACTTC. Encoded protein: CASSFSGYEQYF.

On this clone: This sample also contains other DNA sequences that code for the same CDR3. The chain links TRBV11-3 to TRBJ2-2; D not certain. In germline, CDR1 is SGHNT, CDR2 YENEEA. This CDR3 has 14 residues. V dropped 3 bases and J dropped 0 bases, with 5 bases sitting between them. The CDR3 spells CASSFTANTGELFF. As DNA, the CDR3 is TGTGCCAGCAGCTTTACTGCGAACACCGGGGAGCTGTTTTTT. Full variable domain (rest looked up from reference TRBV11-3 and TRBJ2-2): EAGVVQSPRYKIIEKKQPVAFWCNPISGHNTLYWYLQNLGQGPELLIRYENEEAVDDSQLPKDRFSAERLKGVDSTLKIQPAELGDSAVYLCASSFTANTGELFFGEGSRLTVL.

The rearrangement joins TRBV3-1 (or the pseudogene TRBV3-2) to TRBJ2-3; a weak D match, TRBD2 (5 bases). Looked up from germline, CDR1 is LGHDT and CDR2 is YNNKEL (reference sequence). Trimming removed 4 bases from V and 0 bases from J, with 11 bases in between. The CDR3 contains 15 residues. CDR3 DNA sequence: TGTGCCAGCAGCCGCCAGGAGCGGAGCACAGATACGCAGTATTTT. It is translated as CASSRQERSTDTQYF.

The genes are TRBV5-4 and TRBJ1-6; D might be TRBD1 (6 bases). V lost 0 bases and J lost 9, with 16 bases in between. CDR3 length: 16 amino acids. Germline lookup yields CDR1 SGHNT and CDR2 YYREEE (reference sequence). CDR3 in amino acids: CASSLGGTRGGSPLHF. CDR3 bases: TGTGCCAGCAGCTTGGGGGGGACCAGGGGTGGTTCACCCCTCCACTTT. The full variable domain, in which reference TRBV5-4 and TRBJ1-6 provide the parts outside the CDR3, is ETGVTQSPTHLIKTRGQQVTLRCSSQSGHNTVSWYQQALGQGPQFIFQYYREEENGRGNFPPRFSGLQFPNYSSELNVNALELDDSALYLCASSLGGTRGGSPLHFGNGTRLTVT.

V usage is TRBV28 and J usage is TRBJ1-5; D is unclear. Germline V CDR1 and CDR2: MDHEN, SYDVKM. The CDR3 covers 14 residues. V lost 6 bases to trimming and J lost 1 base, with 10 bases between them. The CDR3 here is CASSNGGSNQPQHF. CDR3 coding DNA: TGTGCCAGCAGCAACGGAGGGAGCAATCAGCCCCAGCATTTT.

The chain combines TRBV12-3 or TRBV12-4 with TRBJ1-3; D may be TRBD1 (6 bases). V lost 7 bases and J lost 5, with 12 bases in between. The CDR3 loop spans 13 amino acids. The CDR3 nucleotides read TGTGCCAGCACGGGGACACTCAGAAACACCATATATTTT. Protein product: CASTGTLRNTIYF.

Here the CDR3 DNA reads TGTGCCAGCAGTGAAGCAAGGGGGACAAGACCGCCCTACGAGCAGTACTTC. Its protein is CASSEARGTRPPYEQYF. This rearrangement joins TRBV6-1 to TRBJ2-7; perhaps TRBD1 as D (6 bases). The CDR3 runs 17 residues. Germline V CDR1 and CDR2: MNHNS, SASEGT. V was trimmed by 0 bases and J by 2 bases, leaving 17 bases between them.

As DNA, the CDR3 is TGTGCCAGCAGCTTAGGGGCAGCCTTCTCCTACGAGCAGTACTTC. It is translated as CASSLGAAFSYEQYF. V gene TRBV7-2 combines with J gene TRBJ2-7, with D hard to call. V was pared by 1 base and J by 0 bases, with 10 bases between. Germline V gene data show CDR1 as SGHTA and CDR2 as FQGNSA. CDR3 size: 15 residues.

This chain links TRBV18 with TRBJ2-2, with D perhaps TRBD1 (5 bases). In germline, CDR1 is KGHSH, CDR2 LQKENI. The CDR3 extends over 16 amino acids. V was shortened by 2 bases and J by 5 bases, with 15 bases between the two germline ends. The DNA of the CDR3 is TGTGCCAGCTCACCAGTCATTTTGGGGCGAACCGGGGAGCTGTTTTTT. Translating it yields CASSPVILGRTGELFF.

This clone was seen a few times. The chain combines TRBV6-1 with TRBJ2-2; the match to TRBD2 covers 7 bases. V shed 3 bases, J shed 8 bases, and the junction held 6 bases outside the gene matches. The CDR3 sequence is 14 residues long. The V gene's germline CDR1 is MNHNS and CDR2 SASEGT. The CDR3 protein is CASSETSGTGELFF. In DNA, the CDR3 is TGTGCCAGCAGTGAGACCAGCGGGACTGGGGAGCTGTTTTTT.

The chain uses TRBV5-1 and TRBJ1-5; weak D call: TRBD1 (6 bases). CDR1 is SGHRS, CDR2 YFSETQ, per germline. The CDR3 has 16 amino acids. The germline V and J ends were trimmed by 4 bases and 2 bases, with 16 bases remaining between them. CDR3 nucleotide sequence: TGCGCCAGCAGCCCCCTTCCGACAGGAGGCAATCAGCCCCAGCATTTT. It yields the protein CASSPLPTGGNQPQHF.

CDR3 loop: CASLQVSGEQFF. The CDR3 region has the DNA TGTGCCAGCCTCCAGGTGTCTGGGGAGCAGTTCTTC. This rearrangement joins TRBV3-1 (or the pseudogene TRBV3-2) to TRBJ2-1; unclear D gene. Germline V gene data show CDR1 as LGHDT and CDR2 as YNNKEL (reference sequence). CDR3 length: 12 residues. V was shortened by 8 bases and J by 10 bases, with 15 bases between the two germline ends.

This CDR3 is CASSPPGWNGYTF. For the CDR3, the DNA is TGTGCCAGCAGCCCCCCCGGGTGGAATGGCTACACCTTC. The V gene is TRBV6-2 or TRBV6-3, the J gene TRBJ1-2; no clear D gene. CDR3 length equals 13 residues. Per germline, CDR1 MNHEY and CDR2 SVGEGT. Trimming pared 6 bases from V and 6 bases from J, leaving 14 bases between.

The chain is built from TRBV2 and TRBJ2-7; 9 nucleotides agree with TRBD2. V gave up 7 bases and J gave up 4 bases; unmatched junction bases: 8. The germline V gene has CDR1 SNHLY and CDR2 FYNNEI. The CDR3 has 14 residues. The CDR3 region is CASNRAGGPYEQYF. CDR3 coding DNA: TGTGCCAGCAATAGGGCGGGAGGGCCTTACGAGCAGTACTTC.

This clone was seen only once. V usage is TRBV7-8 and J usage is TRBJ2-1, with 12 bases identical to TRBD1. From germline, CDR1 is SGHVS and CDR2 FQNEAQ. The CDR3 is 15 residues long. After removal of 5 bases from V and 9 bases from J, the junction contained 8 bases not matched to a gene. CDR3 loop: CASSGPGQGAFEQFF. CDR3 DNA: TGTGCCAGCAGCGGGCCGGGACAGGGGGCGTTTGAGCAGTTCTTC.

This clone was observed a single time. The chain joins TRBV3-1 (or the pseudogene TRBV3-2) to TRBJ1-1, with D perhaps matching TRBD1 (5 bases). The CDR3 totals 15 residues. Germline CDR1 is LGHDT and CDR2 is YNNKEL (reference sequence). V lost 4 bases and J 3 bases, leaving 15 bases between the germline ends. CDR3 sequence reads: CASSRSGDGDTEAFF. DNA of the CDR3: TGTGCCAGCAGCCGATCGGGGGATGGGGACACTGAAGCTTTCTTT.

This rearrangement joins TRBV7-8 to TRBJ1-5; no definite D call. The V and J ends lost 5 bases and 6 bases respectively, with 20 bases between them. This CDR3 is built from 16 residues. CDR1 and CDR2 from the germline V gene are SGHVS and FQNEAQ. The CDR3 protein is CASSPGMASNIQPQHF. CDR3 DNA sequence: TGTGCCAGCAGCCCGGGTATGGCCTCAAACATTCAGCCCCAGCATTTT.

This clone turned up a few times. The chain recombines TRBV18 with TRBJ1-2; 7 bases are shared with TRBD1. Germline-derived CDR1 and CDR2 are KGHSH and LQKENI. J was trimmed by 8 bases and V by 5 bases; bases with no gene match: 14. The CDR3 covers 15 residues. In nucleotides, the CDR3 is TGTGCCAGCTCAACCTTCGGACAGGCTCTCACGGGCTACACCTTC. It encodes CASSTFGQALTGYTF.

The chain uses TRBV30 and TRBJ1-4; D call uncertain. V lost 3 bases, J lost 8 bases, and 16 bases lay in between. The CDR3 totals 14 residues. Germline-derived CDR1 and CDR2 are GTSNPN and SVGIG (reference sequence). CDR3 nucleotide sequence: TGTGCCTGGAGCCAGGACGCGGGAGGAGAAAAACTGTTTTTT. Encoded protein: CAWSQDAGGEKLFF.

This chain connects TRBV10-1 to TRBJ1-5, with TRBD1 identical over 8 bases. This CDR3 is built from 18 residues. The germline V gene has CDR1 WNHNN and CDR2 SYGVQD (reference sequence). V trimming: 6 bases; J trimming: 0 bases; junction bases outside the gene matches: 13. The CDR3 nucleotides read TGCGCCAGCAGGGTTGACAGGGGAGATTACTATAGCAATCAGCCCCAGCATTTT. Protein: CASRVDRGDYYSNQPQHF.

The chain recombines TRBV3-1 (or the pseudogene TRBV3-2) with TRBJ1-2; possibly TRBD1 for D (5 bases). With 1 base removed from V and 8 bases from J, the gap between germline ends came to 20 bases. Germline-derived CDR1 and CDR2 are LGHDT and YNNKEL (reference sequence). This CDR3 region has 16 residues. CDR3 protein: CASSQVTRQRMGGYTF. The CDR3 coding sequence is TGTGCCAGCAGCCAAGTAACCCGACAGAGGATGGGAGGCTACACCTTC.

This rearrangement joins TRBV11-1 to TRBJ1-1; D gene unclear. The CDR3 extends over 13 amino acids. Germline V CDR1 and CDR2: SGHAT, FQDESV (reference sequence). V was cut by 1 base and J by 5 bases, with 8 bases left in between. The CDR3 region is CASSLERGTEAFF. In nucleotides, the CDR3 is TGTGCCAGCAGCTTAGAGCGGGGTACTGAAGCTTTCTTT.

This clone occurred a few times. CDR3 in amino acids: CASSVGAGATTEKLFF. The CDR3 region has the DNA TGTGCCAGCAGCGTAGGGGCAGGGGCCACTACGGAAAAACTGTTTTTT. The rearrangement uses TRBV9 and TRBJ1-4; the D gene is possibly TRBD1 (6 bases). V gave up 0 bases and J gave up 8 bases, with 17 bases separating them. This CDR3 spans 16 amino acids. Per the germline V gene, CDR1 is SGDLS and CDR2 is YYNGEE. The full variable domain, its missing parts supplied by reference TRBV9 and TRBJ1-4, is DSGVTQTPKHLITATGQRVTLRCSPRSGDLSVYWYQQSLDQGLQFLIQYYNGEERAKGNILERFSAQQFPDLHSELNLSSLELGDSALYFCASSVGAGATTEKLFFGSGTQLSVL.